The present T cell receptor beta chain was sequenced within a study of T cell changes during pregnancy in multiple sclerosis. Profiling relied on immunoSEQ multiplex PCR, and the TCRdb table lists in-frame clones only, not all of them. Of 68,000 or so clones listed, roughly 94% are singletons. Trimming removed 5 bases at V and 8 bases at J, with 16 bases between. CDR1 SGHRS and CDR2 YFSETQ come from the germline V gene. This CDR3 contains 14 residues. Sequencing used peripheral blood, obtained in the second trimester of pregnancy. The rearrangement links TRBV5-1 to TRBJ1-4; no firm D call. This TCR came from a female donor in good health, enrolled as a control in a pregnancy study. The CDR3 region has the DNA TGCGCCAGCAGTCCCTCGAGGCCAGAAGAAAAACTGTTTTTT. Its translation is CASSPSRPEEKLFF.